This T cell receptor (beta chain) appears in the sequencing data of a study of blood T cell repertoires in COVID-19. Study-level background: Sites in the United States, Italy and Spain provided acute and convalescent COVID-19 samples. T cells, B-cell-depleted T cells, or PBMCs supplied cDNA or gDNA.

Original processing notes: The authors estimated nucleated cell counts from reference gene primer amplification. Only in-frame clones appear in the TCRdb table, and some are missing; sequencing was by immunoSEQ multiplex PCR. That table is the source of V, J and clone size, and D and trimming were worked out from the DNA. The data contain 150,000 to 200,000 clones, around 85% of them singletons. CDR3 length: 15 amino acids. From germline, CDR1 is SGHAT and CDR2 FQNNGV. Trimming left V 1 base short and J 4 bases short, with 13 bases between. The chain carries TRBV11-2 and TRBJ1-2, with D possibly being TRBD1 (6 bases). The specimen sequenced was peripheral blood. This clonotype was obtained from a man aged 50 or older with active or convalescent COVID-19. The CDR3 loop is CASSLADSYGYGYTF. The CDR3 DNA is TGTGCCAGCAGCTTAGCGGACAGTTACGGCTATGGCTACACCTTC.